Listed below are T cell receptor beta chains from one sample, sequenced in a study of T cells after posttransplantation cyclophosphamide. The protocol was immunoSEQ multiplex PCR, while the TCRdb copy is restricted to in-frame clones and leaves out a portion. The repertoire has some 54,000 clones, roughly 94% of them found once; the top ten carry approximately 2.9%. The sample consisted of PBMCs. The origin of the receptors is a woman younger than 45 in good health and a related stem cell transplant donor. The CDR3 runs from the conserved cysteine through the conserved F or W. The D gene is left open where the match is weak. Size tells how often a clone was seen (once, few, many) or the class of an expanded clone, and some rows leave it out.

D | size | J | V | CDR3 | DNA
TRBD1 | - | TRBJ1-5 | TRBV19 | CASGDRVTRQPQHF | TGTGCCAGTGGGGACAGGGTGACTCGGCAGCCCCAGCATTTT
- | - | TRBJ2-2 | TRBV6-5 | CASSYRVGGTGELFF | TGTGCCAGCAGTTACAGGGTAGGGGGCACCGGGGAGCTGTTTTTT
TRBD1 | - | TRBJ1-2 | TRBV11-1 | CASSLDRGEDGYTF | TGTGCCAGCAGCTTGGACAGGGGTGAGGATGGCTACACCTTC
- | - | TRBJ2-3 | TRBV27 | CASSRASNPDTQYF | TGTGCCAGCAGTCGAGCTAGTAACCCAGATACGCAGTATTTT
- | - | TRBJ2-5 | TRBV30 | CAWSVRDSQGVTQYF | TGTGCCTGGAGTGTGCGAGACTCACAAGGTGTGACCCAGTACTTC
- | - | TRBJ1-2 | TRBV15 | CATSKVIEPYGYTF | TGTGCCACCAGCAAAGTCATCGAGCCTTATGGCTACACCTTC
TRBD1 | - | TRBJ1-2 | TRBV7-3 | CASSRTGGDHGYTF | TGTGCCAGCAGCAGGACAGGGGGCGATCATGGCTACACCTTC
- | - | TRBJ1-5 | TRBV27 | CASSKIGGVLRDQPQHF | TGTGCCAGCAGCAAAATAGGAGGGGTTCTCAGGGATCAGCCCCAGCATTTT
- | - | TRBJ2-2 | TRBV5-6 | CASSSGIGYTGELFF | TGTGCCAGCAGCTCAGGGATCGGGTACACCGGGGAGCTGTTTTTT
- | once | TRBJ2-1 | TRBV5-4 | CASSLDQGSSYNEQFF | TGTGCCAGCAGCCTAGACCAGGGGAGCTCCTACAATGAGCAGTTCTTC
TRBD1 | - | TRBJ2-1 | TRBV14 | CASSPEQGYNEQFF | TGTGCCAGCAGCCCTGAACAGGGGTACAATGAGCAGTTCTTC